The clone carrying this T cell receptor beta chain came up once. Sequencing targeted TCR beta in blood CD8+ and CD4+ T cells. Relapsing-remitting disease, either stable or active, was present in the multiple sclerosis controls, who were treatment-naive patients. FACS enriched CD8+ TEMRA cells, while bulk CD8+ and CD4+ were negatively isolated. The sample originates from a study of CD8 T cells in Susac syndrome. The germline V and J ends were trimmed by 3 bases and 3 bases, with 9 bases remaining between them. Germline CDR1 KGHSH, CDR2 LQKENI. This CDR3 comprises 13 residues. When the RNA was reverse transcribed, random hexamers were used with an input of roughly 0.5 to 1 ug. The immunoSEQ assay covered 54 Vbeta and 13 Jbeta segments for CDR3. TCRdb re-called the immunoSEQ multiplex PCR reads with MiXCR, one entry per CDR3 protein. The table records some 150,000 distinct CDR3 sequences, 90% to 95% of them present only once.

Sequences were obtained from CD8+ T cells from PBMCs. The chain is built from TRBV18 and TRBJ2-7; D remains unclear. The TCR comes from a human donor with multiple sclerosis. The CDR3 DNA is TGTGCCAGCTCACCGGCACAAAACTACGAGCAGTACTTC. Protein product: CASSPAQNYEQYF.